This T cell receptor beta chain derives from a study of blood T cell repertoires in COVID-19. Study-level background: Sample material is recorded as cDNA or gDNA derived from T cells, B-cell-depleted T cells, or PBMCs.

Produced via immunoSEQ multiplex PCR; TCRdb's table is partial and in-frame only. The sample yields 65,000 to 90,000 clones, 80% to 95% seen once. This clonotype originated in a human donor in a cohort sampled during active COVID-19. Input material: peripheral blood.

The CDR3 sequence: CASSRTGTDTQYF. As DNA, the CDR3 is TGTGCCAGCAGCCGAACAGGAACAGATACGCAGTATTTT. V gene TRBV5-5 combines with J gene TRBJ2-3; D is possibly TRBD1 (5 bases). The CDR3 length is 13 residues. Germline values: CDR1 SGHKS, CDR2 YYEKEE (reference sequence). The germline V and J ends were trimmed by 4 bases and 3 bases, with 9 bases remaining between them.